The present T cell receptor beta chain was sequenced within a study of regulatory T cells in long-lasting Graves disease. Indicated time point: newly diagnosed GD, antithyroid drugs for less than 3 months. The TCR library was made from RNA that had been extracted from PBMCs in TRIzol. The V gene lost 1 base and the J gene lost 7 bases, with 17 bases spanning the gap. The CDR3 extends over 16 amino acids. Germline V lookup: CDR1 MDHEN, CDR2 SYDVKM. This clonotype was seen many times. The authors built TCR beta libraries using iRepertoire HTBI primers and Arm-PCR of CDR3 regions. Using its own MiXCR run on the multiplex PCR reads, TCRdb lists one record per CDR3 protein. The sample consists of about 360,000 distinct CDR3 sequences, around 15% of them appearing once. The same data also contributed to another study, on T cells in Graves' hyperthyroidism and ophthalmopathy. That report notes: The patients, who ranged from 18 to 65 in age, presented with newly diagnosed hyperthyroidism lasting under 2 months.

The V gene is TRBV28, the J gene TRBJ2-1, with D perhaps matching TRBD2 (6 bases). The sequence was collected from a woman younger than 30 with Graves disease. Sample: peripheral blood mononuclear cells (PBMCs), taken at new diagnosis, from a patient treated with antithyroid drugs. The CDR3, as DNA: TGTGCCAGCAGTTTATTTGTCCGGCTAGCGAATAATGAGCAGTTCTTC. Protein sequence: CASSLFVRLANNEQFF.